This T cell receptor beta chain emerged from a study of T-cell reconstitution after alpha-beta-depleted transplantation in children. Study-wide results and limits: Day-60 TCRbeta diversity that was high in some patients was derived from surviving recipient T cells and thymic progenitors. Several hundred expanded graft clones reportedly were the source of alpha-beta T cells about two months after transplant. At the one-year point after transplant, T-cell counts and TCRbeta diversity were found to come mostly from T cells that had been newly produced.

It was with unique molecular identifiers that the TCRbeta library was prepared. TCRdb analysed the PCR reads with MiXCR anew, one entry per CDR3 protein. The data show about 420,000 distinct CDR3 sequences, 15% to 20% seen once. This clonotype was counted once. Its target is not known. The germline V gene encodes CDR1 DFQATT and CDR2 SNEGSKA (reference sequence). The CDR3 is 15 residues long. The V and J ends lost 6 bases and 2 bases respectively, with 20 bases between them. The V and J genes are TRBV20-1 and TRBJ2-7; maybe TRBD2 (6 bases). The specimen was PBMCs, mostly from graft donor cells, collected 360 days after TCRalphabeta/CD19-depleted stem cell transplant. The clonotype was recovered from a boy younger than two who had a stem cell transplant for Wiskott-Aldrich syndrome, so the T cells may come from the graft donor. The CDR3 coding sequence is TGCAGTGCAGTCCCCTGGGGTAGCGGAACCTACGAGCAGTACTTC. Translation gives CSAVPWGSGTYEQYF.